Here is one T cell receptor (beta chain) with its context. Its antigen is unknown. Produced via immunoSEQ multiplex PCR; TCRdb's table is partial and in-frame only. This sample comprises approximately 35,000 clones, none seen once only. The CDR3 length is 15 residues. Germline values: CDR1 MNHEY, CDR2 SVGAGI. V gave up 0 bases and J gave up 3 bases, with 12 bases separating them. This sample stems from a study of T cells after posttransplantation cyclophosphamide. Study-wide results and limits: Donor-recipient repertoire similarity was low at 1-2 months, rising over year one. Recipient CMV seropositivity and CMV reactivation strongly tracked TRB clonality. TRB overlap between skin or GI tissue T cells and blood was limited.

The related graft donor's blood sample was taken on the day of bone marrow donation. V and J are TRBV6-5 and TRBJ2-7; no firm D call. The specimen sequenced was PBMCs. This clonotype originated in a girl aged 5-17 years in good health, CMV-negative, and a related stem cell transplant donor. The CDR3 protein is CASSYSMEQDYEQYF. CDR3 DNA sequence: TGTGCCAGCAGTTACTCGATGGAGCAAGACTACGAGCAGTACTTC.